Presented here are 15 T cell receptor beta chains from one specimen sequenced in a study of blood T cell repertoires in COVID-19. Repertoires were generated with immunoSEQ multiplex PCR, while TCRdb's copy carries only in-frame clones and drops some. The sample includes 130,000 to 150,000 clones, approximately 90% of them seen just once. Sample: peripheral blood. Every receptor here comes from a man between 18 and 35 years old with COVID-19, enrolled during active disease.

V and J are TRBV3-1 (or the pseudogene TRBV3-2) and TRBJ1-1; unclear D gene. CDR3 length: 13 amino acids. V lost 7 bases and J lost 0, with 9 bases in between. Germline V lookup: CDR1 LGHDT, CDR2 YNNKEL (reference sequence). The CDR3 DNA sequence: TGTGCCAGCACCAAGAACATGAACACTGAAGCTTTCTTT. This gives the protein CASTKNMNTEAFF.

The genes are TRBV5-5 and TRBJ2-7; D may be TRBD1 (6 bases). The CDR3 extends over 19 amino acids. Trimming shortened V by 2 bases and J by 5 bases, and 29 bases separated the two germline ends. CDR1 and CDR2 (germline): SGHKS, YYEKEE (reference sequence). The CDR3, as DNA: TGTGCCAGCAGCTTTACCCCCCTGCCGGGACATCAGCCCGAGGACGAGCAGTACTTC. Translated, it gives CASSFTPLPGHQPEDEQYF.

The CDR3: CASSINPLGAGTYEQYF. The CDR3 DNA is TGTGCCAGTAGTATAAATCCGCTGGGGGCAGGTACCTACGAGCAGTACTTC. The rearrangement uses TRBV19 and TRBJ2-7, with a possible D match to TRBD1 (6 bases). The CDR3 covers 17 residues. Germline CDR1 is LNHDA and CDR2 is SQIVND (reference sequence). V lost 2 bases and J 2 bases, leaving 19 bases between the germline ends. Drawing the rest from reference TRBV19 and TRBJ2-7, the complete variable domain is DGGITQSPKYLFRKEGQNVTLSCEQNLNHDAMYWYRQDPGQGLRLIYYSQIVNDFQKGDIAEGYSVSREKKESFPLTVTSAQKNPTAFYLCASSINPLGAGTYEQYFGPGTRLTVT.

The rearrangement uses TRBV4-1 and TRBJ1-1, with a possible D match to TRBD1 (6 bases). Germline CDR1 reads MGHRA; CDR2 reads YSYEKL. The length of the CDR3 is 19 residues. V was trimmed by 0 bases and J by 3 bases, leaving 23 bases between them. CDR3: CASSQDDSFWTVAYTEAFF. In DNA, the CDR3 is TGCGCCAGCAGCCAAGATGATAGTTTTTGGACAGTCGCCTACACTGAAGCTTTCTTT.

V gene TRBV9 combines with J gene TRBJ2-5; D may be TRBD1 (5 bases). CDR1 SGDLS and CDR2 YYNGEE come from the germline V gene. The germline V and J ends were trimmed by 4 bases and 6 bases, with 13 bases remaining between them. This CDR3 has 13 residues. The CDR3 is CASSPPQGQTQYF. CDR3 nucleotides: TGTGCCAGCAGCCCCCCCCAGGGTCAGACCCAGTACTTC.

The CDR3 bases are TGTGCCAGCACAGGGGGCTATGGCTACACCTTC. This translates into CASTGGYGYTF. J is TRBJ1-2 and V is TRBV6-5, with 7 bases that match TRBD1. This CDR3 has 11 amino acids. CDR1 is MNHEY, CDR2 SVGAGI, per germline. V was clipped by 7 bases and J by 4 bases; unmatched bases: 0.

The CDR3 protein is CASSKGAGQVYEQYF. CDR3 sequence (DNA): TGTGCCAGTAGTAAGGGGGCTGGACAGGTCTACGAGCAGTACTTC. V usage is TRBV19 and J usage is TRBJ2-7; the match to TRBD1 covers 7 bases. Trimming took 4 bases from V and 3 from J; bases not matched to a gene: 9. The CDR3 runs to 15 residues. The germline V gene encodes CDR1 LNHDA and CDR2 SQIVND (reference sequence).

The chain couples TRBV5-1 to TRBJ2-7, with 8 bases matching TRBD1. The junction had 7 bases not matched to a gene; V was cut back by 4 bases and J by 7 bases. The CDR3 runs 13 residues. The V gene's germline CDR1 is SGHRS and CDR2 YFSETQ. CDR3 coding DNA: TGCGCCAGCAGCCTGGACAGGGTCACAGAGCAGTACTTC. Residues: CASSLDRVTEQYF.

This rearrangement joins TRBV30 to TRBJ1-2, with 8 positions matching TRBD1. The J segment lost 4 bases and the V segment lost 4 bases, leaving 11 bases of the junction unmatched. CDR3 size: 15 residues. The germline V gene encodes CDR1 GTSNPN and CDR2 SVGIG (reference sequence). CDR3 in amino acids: CAWIPTGELSYGYTF. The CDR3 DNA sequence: TGTGCCTGGATCCCGACAGGGGAGTTATCCTATGGCTACACCTTC. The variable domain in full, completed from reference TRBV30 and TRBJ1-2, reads SQTIHQWPATLVQPVGSPLSLECTVEGTSNPNLYWYRQAAGRGLQLLFYSVGIGQISSEVPQNLSASRPQDRQFILSSKKLLLSDSGFYLCAWIPTGELSYGYTFGSGTRLTVV.

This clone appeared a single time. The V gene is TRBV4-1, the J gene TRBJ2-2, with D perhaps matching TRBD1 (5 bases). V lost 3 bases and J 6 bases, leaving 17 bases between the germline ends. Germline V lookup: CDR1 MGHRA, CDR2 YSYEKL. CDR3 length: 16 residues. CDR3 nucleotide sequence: TGCGCCAGCAGCCACCTCCTAATCCAGGGTTCCGGGGAGCTGTTTTTT. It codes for CASSHLLIQGSGELFF.

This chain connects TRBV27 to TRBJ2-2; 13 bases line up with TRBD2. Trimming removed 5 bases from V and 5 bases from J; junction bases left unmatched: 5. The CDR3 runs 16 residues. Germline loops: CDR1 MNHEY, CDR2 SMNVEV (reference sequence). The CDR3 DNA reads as TGTGCCAGCAGTAGCCCGGGACTAGCGGGGACCGGGGAGCTGTTTTTT. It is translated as CASSSPGLAGTGELFF.

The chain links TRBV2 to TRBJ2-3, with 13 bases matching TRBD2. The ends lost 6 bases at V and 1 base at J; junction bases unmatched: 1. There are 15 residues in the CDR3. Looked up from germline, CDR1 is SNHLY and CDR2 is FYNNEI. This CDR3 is CASRTSGGRTDTQYF. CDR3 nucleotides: TGTGCCAGCAGGACTAGCGGGGGGCGCACAGATACGCAGTATTTT.

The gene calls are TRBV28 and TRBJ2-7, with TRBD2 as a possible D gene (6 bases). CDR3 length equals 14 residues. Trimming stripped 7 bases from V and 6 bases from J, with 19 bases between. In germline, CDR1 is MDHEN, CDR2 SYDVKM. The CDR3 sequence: CASISGVRAFEQYF. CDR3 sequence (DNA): TGTGCCAGCATATCGGGGGTGCGAGCTTTCGAGCAGTACTTC.

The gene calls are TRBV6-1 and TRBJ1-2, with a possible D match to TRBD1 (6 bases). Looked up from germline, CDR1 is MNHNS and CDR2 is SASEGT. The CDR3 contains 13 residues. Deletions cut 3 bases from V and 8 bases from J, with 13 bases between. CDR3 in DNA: TGTGCCAGCAGTGAGGACAGCCTCGGGGGCTACACCTTC. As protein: CASSEDSLGGYTF.

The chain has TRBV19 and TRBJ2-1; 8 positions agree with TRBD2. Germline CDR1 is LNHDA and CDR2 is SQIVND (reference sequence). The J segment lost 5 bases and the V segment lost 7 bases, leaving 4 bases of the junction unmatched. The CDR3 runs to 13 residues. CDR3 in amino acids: CASNPGGNNEQFF. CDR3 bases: TGTGCCAGTAACCCGGGAGGGAACAATGAGCAGTTCTTC.